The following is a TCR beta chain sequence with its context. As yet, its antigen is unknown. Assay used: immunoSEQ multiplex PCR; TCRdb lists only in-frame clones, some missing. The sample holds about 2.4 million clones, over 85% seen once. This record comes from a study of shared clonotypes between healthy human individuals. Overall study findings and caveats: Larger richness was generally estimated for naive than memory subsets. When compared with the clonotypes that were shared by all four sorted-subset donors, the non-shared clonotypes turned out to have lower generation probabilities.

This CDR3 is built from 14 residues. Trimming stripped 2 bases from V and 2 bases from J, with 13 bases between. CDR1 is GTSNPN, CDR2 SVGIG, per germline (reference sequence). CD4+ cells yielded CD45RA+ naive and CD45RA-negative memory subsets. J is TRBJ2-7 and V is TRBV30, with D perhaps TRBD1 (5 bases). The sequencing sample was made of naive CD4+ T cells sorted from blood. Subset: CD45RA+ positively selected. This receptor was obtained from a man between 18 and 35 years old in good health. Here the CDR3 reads CAWSPGLIPYEQYF. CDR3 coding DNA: TGTGCCTGGAGTCCAGGGCTAATCCCCTACGAGCAGTACTTC.